Below, 13 T cell receptor beta chains from the same sample are listed, as sequenced in a study of early T cells in non-severe SARS-CoV-2 infection. TCRdb analysed the 5' RACE reads with MiXCR anew, one entry per CDR3 protein. The table has about 66,000 distinct CDR3 sequences, around 8.7% seen once; the top ten hold roughly 3.2%. Sequenced sample: whole blood. Every receptor here comes from an adult who was a healthcare worker with PCR-confirmed SARS-CoV-2 infection or an uninfected control (not recorded which).

This clonotype was recorded a few times. V gene TRBV27 combines with J gene TRBJ1-5; 7 nucleotides align to TRBD1. CDR1 and CDR2 (germline): MNHEY, SMNVEV (reference sequence). Germline trimming cut 3 bases from V and 1 base from J; bases unmatched to any gene: 6. This CDR3 contains 16 residues. CDR3 DNA sequence: TGTGCCAGCAGTTTGAAGGGGGCGACGAGCAATCAGCCCCAGCATTTT. Translating gives CASSLKGATSNQPQHF.

This clonotype appeared many times. The chain's CDR3 is CASTSPILVLSYNEQFF. The CDR3 DNA is TGTGCCAGCACCTCCCCCATTCTAGTCCTATCCTACAATGAGCAGTTCTTC. The gene calls are TRBV6-2 or TRBV6-3 and TRBJ2-1, with D hard to call. Germline values: CDR1 MNHEY, CDR2 SVGEGT. Trimming took off 7 bases at V and 1 base at J, with 20 bases between the two ends. The CDR3 runs to 17 residues.

In this sample, this clonotype turned up a few times. This chain uses TRBV20-1 with TRBJ2-3; 7 bases fit TRBD2. CDR3 length: 14 amino acids. With 1 base clipped from V and 7 bases from J, the junction kept 8 bases outside the gene matches. In germline, CDR1 is DFQATT, CDR2 SNEGSKA (reference sequence). CDR3 sequence: CSARGGGPVNTQYF. The CDR3 DNA follows: TGCAGTGCTAGAGGGGGAGGGCCAGTGAATACGCAGTATTTT.

This clonotype was recorded many times. This chain uses TRBV11-2 with TRBJ2-5; D gene uncertain. V was cut by 4 bases and J by 5 bases, with 14 bases left in between. Germline loops: CDR1 SGHAT, CDR2 FQNNGV. The CDR3 totals 14 residues. Here the CDR3 reads CASSSSRFWETQYF. The DNA for the CDR3 is TGTGCCAGCAGCTCAAGTCGGTTTTGGGAGACCCAGTACTTC.

This chain uses TRBV7-2 with TRBJ2-7; 14 positions agree with TRBD2. The V gene end was trimmed by 4 bases and the J gene end by 3 bases; junction bases not matched to a gene: 11. The CDR3 is made up of 18 amino acids. Germline CDR1 is SGHTA and CDR2 is FQGNSA. The CDR3 here is CASSSRSGTSGGYYEQYF. DNA of the CDR3: TGTGCCAGCAGCTCCCGTTCCGGGACTAGCGGGGGCTACTACGAGCAGTACTTC.

The table lists this clonotype with many counts. This chain connects TRBV29-1 to TRBJ1-2; 10 nucleotides line up with TRBD1. This CDR3 has 13 residues. With 7 bases clipped from V and 2 bases from J, the junction kept 4 bases outside the gene matches. Germline V gene sequence: CDR1 SQVTM, CDR2 ANQGSEA. The CDR3 region is CSARDRGNYGYTF. DNA of the CDR3: TGCAGCGCGCGGGACAGGGGCAACTATGGCTACACCTTC. Filled out from reference TRBV29-1 and TRBJ1-2, the complete variable domain reads SAVISQKPSRDICQRGTSLTIQCQVDSQVTMMFWYRQQPGQSLTLIATANQGSEATYESGFVIDKFPISRPNLTFSTLTVSNMSPEDSSIYLCSARDRGNYGYTFGSGTRLTVV.

Worth noting for this clonotype: One base away lies a much larger clone, so this may be a sequencing read error. V and J are TRBV29-1 and TRBJ2-3; the match to TRBD2 covers 7 bases. The CDR3 contains 13 residues. Germline V gene sequence: CDR1 SQVTM, CDR2 ANQGSEA. Trimming at V came to 3 bases and at J to 1 base, leaving 1 base not matched to a gene. CDR3: CSVDGGGTDTQYF. Here the CDR3 DNA reads TGCAGCGTTGATGGGGGGGGCACAGATACGCAGTATTTT.

The genes are TRBV2 and TRBJ2-6; D not resolved. The CDR3 spans 14 residues. V was shortened by 4 bases and J by 0 bases, with 4 bases between the two germline ends. The germline gives CDR1 SNHLY, CDR2 FYNNEI. CDR3: CASSGASGANVLTF. CDR3 sequence (DNA): TGTGCCAGCAGTGGGGCCTCTGGGGCCAACGTCCTGACTTTC.

Ten or more counts support this clonotype. The chain is built from TRBV6-5 and TRBJ2-2; 7 nucleotides align to TRBD2. This CDR3 has 16 amino acids. CDR1 and CDR2 from the germline V gene are MNHEY and SVGAGI. V shed 6 bases, J shed 0 bases, and the junction held 7 bases outside the gene matches. The chain's CDR3 is CASSTGGWTNTGELFF. Here the CDR3 DNA reads TGTGCCAGCAGCACGGGGGGTTGGACGAACACCGGGGAGCTGTTTTTT.

This clonotype has a handful of counts. V gene TRBV12-3 or TRBV12-4 combines with J gene TRBJ2-7; TRBD1 aligns across 7 bases. The trim removed 7 bases at V and 3 bases at J, leaving 12 bases unmatched. The CDR3 totals 15 residues. The DNA for the CDR3 is TGTGCCAGCACTCCGGACAGGTCACGTCTCTACGAGCAGTACTTC. It translates to CASTPDRSRLYEQYF.

The chain carries TRBV5-1 and TRBJ1-6; TRBD1 is a possible D gene (6 bases). The CDR3 is made up of 18 amino acids. Between the trimmed V and J ends, which lost 1 base and 3 bases, there was a span of 17 bases. The germline CDR1 and CDR2 sequences are SGHRS and YFSETQ. This chain's CDR3 is CASSLSLQGPDYNSPLHF. The CDR3 DNA reads TGCGCCAGCAGCTTGTCCCTCCAGGGGCCGGACTATAATTCACCCCTCCACTTT.

This clonotype was seen at least ten times. The rearrangement links TRBV29-1 to TRBJ2-2; D might be TRBD1 or TRBD2, each matching 5 bases. CDR1 and CDR2 from the germline V gene are SQVTM and ANQGSEA. This CDR3 has 13 amino acids. The germline V and J ends were trimmed by 5 bases and 4 bases, with 11 bases remaining between them. The chain's CDR3 is CSVRDQPTGELFF. The DNA for the CDR3 is TGCAGCGTTCGGGACCAGCCCACCGGGGAGCTGTTTTTT.

The table lists this clonotype with a few counts. The rearrangement joins TRBV2 to TRBJ2-7; D call uncertain. Deletions cut 5 bases from V and 4 bases from J, with 12 bases between. Looked up from germline, CDR1 is SNHLY and CDR2 is FYNNEI. The CDR3 is 13 residues long. The DNA of the CDR3 is TGTGCCAGCAGTCAAAACCTAGGGTACGAGCAGTACTTC. Translation gives CASSQNLGYEQYF.